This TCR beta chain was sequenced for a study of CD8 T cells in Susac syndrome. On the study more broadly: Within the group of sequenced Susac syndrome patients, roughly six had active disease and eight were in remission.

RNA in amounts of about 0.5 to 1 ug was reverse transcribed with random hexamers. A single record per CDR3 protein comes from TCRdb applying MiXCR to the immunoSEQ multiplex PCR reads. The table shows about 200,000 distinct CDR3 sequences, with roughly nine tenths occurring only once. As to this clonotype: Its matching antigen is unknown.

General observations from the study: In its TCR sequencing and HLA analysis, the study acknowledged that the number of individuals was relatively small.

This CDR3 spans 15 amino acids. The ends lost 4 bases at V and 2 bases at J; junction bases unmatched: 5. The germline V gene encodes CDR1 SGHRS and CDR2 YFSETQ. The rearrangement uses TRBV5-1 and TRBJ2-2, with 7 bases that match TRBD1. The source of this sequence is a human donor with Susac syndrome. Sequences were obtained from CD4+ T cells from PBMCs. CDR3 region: CASSGGQVNTGELFF. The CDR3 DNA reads TGCGCCAGCAGCGGAGGACAGGTCAACACCGGGGAGCTGTTTTTT.